Listed here are 9 T cell receptor beta chains from one sample, sequenced in a study of T-cell memory formation after mild COVID-19. A single record per CDR3 protein comes from TCRdb applying MiXCR to the 5' RACE reads. The sample holds about 210,000 distinct CDR3 sequences, roughly 10% seen once. Sequencing was carried out using PBMCs or a T cell subset sorted from them (not recorded which). These receptors came from a man between 18 and 35 years old who had mild COVID-19 (a few samples of this study predate the infection). Cell type and time point are not known.

The chain combines TRBV7-2 with TRBJ1-6; D remains unclear. The V end lost 6 bases, the J end lost 4 bases, and 7 bases lay between the germline ends. Germline V CDR1 and CDR2: SGHTA, FQGNSA. The CDR3 sequence is 13 residues long. CDR3 in amino acids: CASSQLYNSPLHF. In DNA, the CDR3 is TGTGCCAGCAGTCAATTATATAATTCACCCCTCCACTTT. Full variable domain (rest looked up from reference TRBV7-2 and TRBJ1-6): GAGVSQSPSNKVTEKGKDVELRCDPISGHTALYWYRQSLGQGLEFLIYFQGNSAPDKSGLPSDRFSAERTGGSVSTLTIQRTQQEDSAVYLCASSQLYNSPLHFGNGTRLTVT.

This chain connects TRBV5-1 to TRBJ1-4; tentative D call: TRBD1 (5 bases). In germline, CDR1 is SGHRS, CDR2 YFSETQ. This CDR3 spans 14 amino acids. Between the trimmed V and J ends, which lost 5 bases and 8 bases, there was a span of 16 bases. CDR3 sequence (DNA): TGCGCCAGCAGGGGGGGAAGCGGCGAAGAAAAACTGTTTTTT. Translated: CASRGGSGEEKLFF.

This clonotype was counted a few times. The gene calls are TRBV6-5 and TRBJ2-5; 11 nucleotides match TRBD1. V was clipped by 0 bases and J by 6 bases; unmatched bases: 6. The CDR3 extends over 16 amino acids. Germline V lookup: CDR1 MNHEY, CDR2 SVGAGI. The CDR3 region has the DNA TGTGCCAGCAGTTACTCGGGACAGGGGGTCCCCCAGACCCAGTACTTC. Translating gives CASSYSGQGVPQTQYF.

The V call is TRBV3-1, the J call TRBJ2-2, with 8 positions matching TRBD1. J gave up 8 bases and V 4 bases, and 6 bases lay outside the gene matches. The germline V gene encodes CDR1 LGHDT and CDR2 YNNKEL (reference sequence). This CDR3 is 14 amino acids long. The chain's CDR3 is CASSRGTGGGELFF. CDR3 DNA: TGTGCCAGCAGCCGTGGGACAGGCGGTGGGGAGCTGTTTTTT.

In its sample, this clonotype was seen a few times. The DNA for the CDR3 is TGCGCCAGCAGCCAAGGGGGACTAGCGGGGGGCCATCCCGTCGGGGAGCTGTTTTTT. It translates to CASSQGGLAGGHPVGELFF. The chain links TRBV4-3 to TRBJ2-2; the match to TRBD2 covers 15 bases. From germline, CDR1 is LGHNA and CDR2 YSLEER. The CDR3 loop spans 19 amino acids. The trim removed 1 base at V and 7 bases at J, leaving 10 bases unmatched.

In its sample, this clonotype was seen a few times. V usage is TRBV7-3 and J usage is TRBJ2-3, with 10 bases fitting TRBD2. Trimming took 3 bases from V and 7 from J; bases not matched to a gene: 4. Germline CDR1 is SGHTA and CDR2 is FQGTGA. The CDR3 contains 14 residues. CDR3 in amino acids: CASSFTSGAHTQYF. CDR3 nucleotide sequence: TGTGCCAGCAGCTTCACTAGCGGGGCCCATACGCAGTATTTT.

This clonotype has only a few counts. The rearrangement links TRBV7-2 to TRBJ2-3; 8 nucleotides match TRBD1. This CDR3 is built from 17 residues. Per germline, CDR1 SGHTA and CDR2 FQGNSA. Unmatched junction bases numbered 11, after V lost 0 bases and J lost 6 bases. The CDR3 coding sequence is TGTGCCAGCAGCTTAGCCCGGGCAGGGGGCACTTGGGATACGCAGTATTTT. This codes for CASSLARAGGTWDTQYF.

This clonotype occurred a few times. DNA of the CDR3: TGTGCCAGCAGCCCCGGGACAGGGAAGTACTACACCTTC. Translating it yields CASSPGTGKYYTF. The chain couples TRBV7-9 to TRBJ1-2; 9 nucleotides match TRBD1. V lost 5 bases and J lost 10; bases outside the gene matches: 8. Germline V lookup: CDR1 SEHNR, CDR2 FQNEAQ (reference sequence). This CDR3 is built from 13 residues. The variable domain in full, completed from reference TRBV7-9 and TRBJ1-2, reads DTGVSQNPRHKITKRGQNVTFRCDPISEHNRLYWYRQTLGQGPEFLTYFQNEAQLEKSRLLSDRFSAERPKGSFSTLEIQRTEQGDSAMYLCASSPGTGKYYTFGSGTRLTVV.

The sample holds a few counts of this clonotype. V is TRBV12-3 or TRBV12-4 and J is TRBJ2-2; D is undetermined. The CDR3 has 15 amino acids. V lost 5 bases and J 4 bases, leaving 14 bases between the germline ends. The CDR3 DNA sequence: TGTGCCAGCAGTCAGATCCCGGGCATCACCGGGGAGCTGTTTTTT. Protein sequence: CASSQIPGITGELFF.